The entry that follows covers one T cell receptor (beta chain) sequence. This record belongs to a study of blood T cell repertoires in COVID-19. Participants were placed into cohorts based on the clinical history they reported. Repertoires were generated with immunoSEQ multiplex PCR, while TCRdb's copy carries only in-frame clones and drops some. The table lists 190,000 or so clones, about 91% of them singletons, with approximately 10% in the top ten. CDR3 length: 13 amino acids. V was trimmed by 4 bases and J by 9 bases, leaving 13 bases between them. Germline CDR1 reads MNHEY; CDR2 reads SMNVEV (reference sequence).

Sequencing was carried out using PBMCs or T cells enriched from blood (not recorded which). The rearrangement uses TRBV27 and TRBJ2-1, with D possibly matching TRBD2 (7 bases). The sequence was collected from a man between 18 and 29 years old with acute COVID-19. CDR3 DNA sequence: TGTGCCAGCAGTTGGTCCGGGGGGCTTGAGCAGTTCTTC. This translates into CASSWSGGLEQFF.